The 30 T cell receptor beta chains below all came from one sample that was sequenced in a study of a mutant IDH1 vaccine in newly diagnosed glioma. Method: immunoSEQ multiplex PCR; TCRdb's copy keeps in-frame clones and lacks some. The profile shows 50,000 to 60,000 clones, about four fifths of them singletons. These TCRs' antigens remain unknown. Time point of the sample: week 23, last vaccination. What each vaccine dose contained was 300 ug of mutant IDH1 20-mer peptide, accompanied by topical imiquimod. Sequenced material: PBMCs, taken from a glioma patient whose treatment included an IDH1 peptide vaccine. These receptors all stem from a man aged 35-49 years with glioma.

This chain links TRBV4-1 with TRBJ1-1, with D unclear. The CDR3 sequence is 14 residues long. The V end was cut by 4 bases, the J end by 0 bases, with 9 bases between. Germline assignment: CDR1 MGHRA and CDR2 YSYEKL. The CDR3 is CASSPSELNTEAFF. The CDR3 DNA follows: TGCGCCAGCAGCCCCTCGGAGCTGAACACTGAAGCTTTCTTT.

V and J are TRBV29-1 and TRBJ2-7; D not resolved. Germline assignment: CDR1 SQVTM and CDR2 ANQGSEA. This CDR3 contains 11 residues. The V gene lost 6 bases and the J gene lost 3 bases, with 9 bases spanning the gap. The CDR3 sequence is CSVSSYYEQYF. The CDR3 nucleotides are TGCAGCGTGTCATCGTACTACGAGCAGTACTTC.

This sequence joins TRBV13 and TRBJ1-1; TRBD1 might be the D (5 bases). V was cut by 5 bases and J by 1 base, with 23 bases left in between. This CDR3 spans 18 amino acids. Germline V gives CDR1 PRHDT, CDR2 FYEKMQ (reference sequence). The DNA for the CDR3 is TGTGCCAGCAGCCGACTAGAAGGTGCGGCAGGGTGGAACACTGAAGCTTTCTTT. Its translation: CASSRLEGAAGWNTEAFF.

The chain combines TRBV6-5 with TRBJ1-1; 9 bases line up with TRBD1. The germline V gene has CDR1 MNHEY and CDR2 SVGAGI. This CDR3 region has 15 residues. The trim removed 6 bases at V and 3 bases at J, leaving 8 bases unmatched. Here the CDR3 reads CASRTGGLDYTEAFF. The CDR3 DNA is TGTGCCAGCAGAACAGGGGGCCTGGATTACACTGAAGCTTTCTTT.

This clone has only one observation. DNA of the CDR3: TGTGCCAGCAGTGCAGGGCGAAGCAATCAGCCCCAGCATTTT. Protein sequence: CASSAGRSNQPQHF. The chain has TRBV6-5 and TRBJ1-5; the D gene is possibly TRBD1 (5 bases). The V end lost 5 bases, the J end lost 1 base, and 9 bases lay between the germline ends. This CDR3 is built from 14 residues. CDR1 and CDR2 from the germline V gene are MNHEY and SVGAGI.

The chain recombines TRBV7-2 with TRBJ2-5; either TRBD1 or TRBD2 may fit D (6 bases each). This CDR3 comprises 16 residues. Trimming cost V 4 bases and J 4 bases, with 19 bases left between them. Germline CDR1 is SGHTA and CDR2 is FQGNSA. The DNA for the CDR3 is TGTGCCAGCAGCTGGGTTTTGGGGGGCGCGGGAGAGACCCAGTACTTC. It encodes CASSWVLGGAGETQYF.

The J gene is TRBJ2-7, the V gene TRBV2; the match to TRBD1 covers 9 bases. The V segment lost 6 bases and the J segment 1 base; nucleotides outside the gene matches: 7. The CDR3 has 15 residues. CDR1 is SNHLY and CDR2 is FYNNEI in the germline V gene. This CDR3 is CASRRDRANSYEQYF. The CDR3 DNA reads TGTGCCAGCAGGCGGGACAGGGCGAATTCCTACGAGCAGTACTTC.

This clone has just one count. The rearrangement uses TRBV7-8 and TRBJ1-6; TRBD1 matches at 9 bases. CDR3 length: 15 amino acids. CDR1 SGHVS and CDR2 FQNEAQ come from the germline V gene. V lost 3 bases, J lost 9 bases, and 6 bases stayed unmatched. The CDR3 here is CASSLTGTGSSPLHF. CDR3 sequence (DNA): TGTGCCAGCAGCTTGACCGGGACAGGGAGTTCACCCCTCCACTTT.

This clone has just one count. CDR3 nucleotide sequence: TGTGCCAGCAGTTATCAACAGGGGAACACCGGGGAGCTGTTTTTT. Translating gives CASSYQQGNTGELFF. J is TRBJ2-2 and V is TRBV6-5; perhaps TRBD1 as D (6 bases). Between the trimmed V and J ends, which lost 3 bases and 1 base, there was a span of 9 bases. This CDR3 is 15 amino acids long. Germline values: CDR1 MNHEY, CDR2 SVGAGI.

The V call is TRBV2, the J call TRBJ2-7; D gene uncertain. The V gene's germline CDR1 is SNHLY and CDR2 FYNNEI. The CDR3 sequence is 13 residues long. V lost 8 bases and J lost 1, with 12 bases in between. The CDR3 sequence is CASGLDLSYEQYF. The CDR3 coding sequence is TGTGCCAGCGGTTTGGACCTATCCTACGAGCAGTACTTC.

This clone was detected only once. The chain links TRBV2 to TRBJ1-1; 8 nucleotides align to TRBD1. Germline V gene sequence: CDR1 SNHLY, CDR2 FYNNEI. The V gene end was trimmed by 4 bases and the J gene end by 11 bases; junction bases not matched to a gene: 9. This CDR3 is 13 amino acids long. CDR3 coding DNA: TGTGCCAGCAGTGGCCAGACAGGGGCTGGGGCTTTCTTT. Encoded protein: CASSGQTGAGAFF.

This CDR3 is CASVSVLPDTQYF. The CDR3 bases are TGTGCCAGCGTCAGCGTTCTTCCAGATACGCAGTATTTT. The V call is TRBV18, the J call TRBJ2-3; no firm D call. This CDR3 contains 13 residues. V shed 8 bases and J shed 4 bases, with 13 bases lying between them. In germline, CDR1 is KGHSH, CDR2 LQKENI.

V gene TRBV15 combines with J gene TRBJ1-3; no clear D gene. Germline V lookup: CDR1 LNHNV, CDR2 YYDKDF (reference sequence). V was cut by 1 base and J by 0 bases, with 4 bases left in between. This CDR3 has 14 residues. The chain's CDR3 is CATSRAISGNTIYF. The CDR3 coding sequence is TGTGCCACCAGCAGAGCTATCTCTGGAAACACCATATATTTT.

The J gene is TRBJ2-2, the V gene TRBV30; D is perhaps TRBD2 (7 bases). Trimming removed 7 bases at V and 6 bases at J, with 18 bases between. The CDR3 has 14 amino acids. CDR1 and CDR2 (germline): GTSNPN, SVGIG (reference sequence). The CDR3 here is CASPGGAGSGELFF. The DNA for the CDR3 is TGTGCCTCCCCTGGGGGGGCGGGATCCGGGGAGCTGTTTTTT.

The CDR3 is CASSSKTSGGTQYF. DNA for the CDR3: TGTGCCAGCAGCTCAAAGACTAGCGGGGGAACCCAGTACTTC. This chain connects TRBV5-4 to TRBJ2-5, with 12 nucleotides matching TRBD2. Germline loops: CDR1 SGHNT, CDR2 YYREEE (reference sequence). V gave up 3 bases and J gave up 8 bases; unmatched junction bases: 5. The CDR3 covers 14 residues.

This chain connects TRBV2 to TRBJ2-5; the D gene is possibly TRBD2 (6 bases). CDR1 SNHLY and CDR2 FYNNEI come from the germline V gene. V shed 3 bases and J shed 5 bases, with 19 bases lying between them. This CDR3 has 16 amino acids. Here the CDR3 DNA reads TGTGCCAGCAGTGAGGGGCTAGCGTCCGCCGTGGAGACCCAGTACTTC. It is translated as CASSEGLASAVETQYF.

With respect to this clone: Relative to the germline gene, one junction end is altered; a read error may explain this. The chain recombines TRBV7-7 with TRBJ1-6, with unresolved D. In germline, CDR1 is SSHAT, CDR2 FNYEAQ (reference sequence). CDR3 length: 13 residues. The CDR3 reads CASSFPAHSPLHF. In DNA form, the CDR3 reads TGTGCTAGCAGCTTTCCGGCCCATTCACCCCTCCACTTT.

In this sample, this clone turned up once. The rearrangement uses TRBV4-2 and TRBJ2-5; tentatively, D is TRBD2 (5 bases). V lost 1 base, J lost 1 base, and 10 bases lay in between. CDR1 LGHNA and CDR2 YNFKEQ come from the germline V gene. This CDR3 spans 15 amino acids. The CDR3 protein is CASSQASGAQETQYF. CDR3 sequence (DNA): TGTGCCAGCAGCCAAGCCAGCGGAGCCCAAGAGACCCAGTACTTC.

The chain combines TRBV18 with TRBJ2-1; the match to TRBD1 covers 9 bases. The CDR3 totals 14 residues. V was clipped by 3 bases and J by 7 bases; unmatched bases: 4. Germline V gene data show CDR1 as KGHSH and CDR2 as LQKENI. The CDR3 is CASSPYRGQNEQFF. The CDR3 region has the DNA TGTGCCAGCTCACCCTACAGGGGGCAAAATGAGCAGTTCTTC.

V gene TRBV10-3 combines with J gene TRBJ2-3; D tentatively fits TRBD1 or TRBD2 (5 bases each). Trimming stripped 4 bases from V and 7 bases from J, with 18 bases between. Per germline, CDR1 ENHRY and CDR2 SYGVKD. The CDR3 runs to 15 residues. CDR3 loop: CAISVGLPGHNTQYF. The CDR3 region has the DNA TGTGCCATCAGTGTTGGGCTACCGGGGCATAATACGCAGTATTTT.

This sequence joins TRBV9 and TRBJ1-5; D is undetermined. The germline V gene has CDR1 SGDLS and CDR2 YYNGEE. The CDR3 loop spans 12 amino acids. V lost 4 bases and J lost 7, with 9 bases in between. The CDR3 DNA reads TGTGCCAGCAGCTTGATTTTACAGCCCCAGCATTTT. As protein: CASSLILQPQHF.

The count of this clone is one. The V gene is TRBV6-5, the J gene TRBJ1-1; no clear D. CDR3 length equals 13 residues. Germline V gene data show CDR1 as MNHEY and CDR2 as SVGAGI. Between the trimmed V and J ends, which lost 8 bases and 2 bases, there was a span of 12 bases. The CDR3 sequence: CASGTRKNTEAFF. As DNA, the CDR3 is TGTGCCAGCGGTACACGGAAAAACACTGAAGCTTTCTTT.

This clone was counted only a few times. The chain has TRBV6-5 and TRBJ1-1; possible D gene TRBD1, 6 bases. Trimming removed 7 bases at V and 1 base at J, with 16 bases between. Per germline, CDR1 MNHEY and CDR2 SVGAGI. The CDR3 is made up of 15 amino acids. For the CDR3, the DNA is TGTGCCAGCACGGGTTCGGGGGCCGGGAACACTGAAGCTTTCTTT. Its protein is CASTGSGAGNTEAFF.

The chain is built from TRBV4-1 and TRBJ2-1, with D possibly TRBD1 on 5 matching bases. CDR1 and CDR2 (germline): MGHRA, YSYEKL. V was trimmed by 6 bases and J by 2 bases, leaving 14 bases between them. CDR3 length equals 15 residues. The CDR3 DNA reads TGCGCCAGCAGAGAGATAAAGGGGCCCTACAATGAGCAGTTCTTC. Amino acids: CASREIKGPYNEQFF.

Written as DNA, the CDR3 is TGTGCCAGCAGTGATCTCCCCCGGGCAGGTAAAAACGAGCAGTTCTTC. Translated: CASSDLPRAGKNEQFF. This chain connects TRBV2 to TRBJ2-1; D call uncertain. This CDR3 is built from 16 residues. Trimming cost V 3 bases and J 10 bases, with 22 bases left between them. CDR1 is SNHLY and CDR2 is FYNNEI in the germline V gene.

The rearrangement joins TRBV2 to TRBJ2-3, with a possible D match to TRBD1 (6 bases). Trimming stripped 6 bases from V and 6 bases from J, with 16 bases between. Germline V lookup: CDR1 SNHLY, CDR2 FYNNEI. The CDR3 sequence is 14 residues long. The CDR3 loop is CASRLLGGEDTQYF. In DNA, the CDR3 is TGTGCCAGCAGACTCCTAGGGGGAGAGGATACGCAGTATTTT.

CDR3 loop: CAWRVRSYEQYF. CDR3 bases: TGTGCCTGGAGGGTTAGGTCGTACGAGCAGTACTTC. The chain combines TRBV30 with TRBJ2-7; no firm D call. Germline lookup yields CDR1 GTSNPN and CDR2 SVGIG (reference sequence). The CDR3 spans 12 residues. V lost 3 bases and J 4 bases, leaving 10 bases between the germline ends.

This chain connects TRBV4-1 to TRBJ2-2, with D unresolved. This CDR3 is built from 13 residues. Germline lookup yields CDR1 MGHRA and CDR2 YSYEKL. The V and J ends lost 7 bases and 6 bases respectively, with 12 bases between them. CDR3 bases: TGCGCCAGCACCCCATTGGGGTCCGGGGAGCTGTTTTTT. This encodes CASTPLGSGELFF.

This clone came up once. The rearrangement uses TRBV2 and TRBJ2-5; maybe TRBD2 (6 bases). CDR1 is SNHLY, CDR2 FYNNEI, per germline. V was cut by 4 bases and J by 7 bases, with 13 bases left in between. The CDR3 has 13 amino acids. The CDR3 DNA reads TGTGCCAGCAGTGTACTGGGGGGTGGGACCCAGTACTTC. Residues: CASSVLGGGTQYF.

The rearrangement links TRBV6-6 to TRBJ2-7; no definite D call. The CDR3 is made up of 15 amino acids. The germline V gene has CDR1 MNHNY and CDR2 SVGAGI (reference sequence). Trimming left V 2 bases short and J 4 bases short, with 15 bases between. The CDR3 DNA reads as TGTGCCAGCAGTTACAGTCCCATCTCCCTATACGAGCAGTACTTC. Protein product: CASSYSPISLYEQYF.